The T cell receptor beta chain under discussion was sequenced for a study of CXCR3-negative and CXCR3-positive naive CD8 T cells (dated by TCRdb to between 2018 and 2021). Broadly, across the study: In total, about 130 million TRB reads were obtained, which works out to roughly 1.5 +/- 0.3 million reads per library. Diversity and physicochemical repertoire analyses covered over 10 donors pooled from two independent experiments. For the TRBV-TRBJ cluster analysis, the naive subsets came from 5 donors, while the memory cells came from 3 donors. Paper-wide results and their limitations: Repertoire diversity was comparably high in both naive subsets but much lower in memory CD8+ T cells. Within the same donor, TRBV-TRBJ usage looked similar between naive CXCR3-negative and CXCR3-positive cells, but memory cells had distinct patterns. Because surface CD5, which is linked to self-reactivity in mice, was comparable between the naive subsets, TCR interaction strength was also inferred from the physicochemical properties of TRB CDR3s. TRB CDR3s from CXCR3-positive naive cells showed higher hydrophobicity (lower Kidera factor 4), lower energy, and higher strength and volume indices than CXCR3-negative naive cells. Freshly isolated PBMCs were used for most assays because CXCR3 expression partially decreased after cryopreservation.

Each CD8+ T cell subset was flow-sorted in triplicate, and around 320,000 cells per subset were placed directly into RLT lysis buffer. To keep memory contaminants out, a stringent definition of naive CD8+ T cells was applied: CD45RO-CCR7+CD27+CD95-. Peripheral blood mononuclear cells were isolated from buffy coats using standard density gradient centrifugation. A FACSAria III was used to flow-sort naive CXCR3-negative and CXCR3-positive CD8+ T cells. Total RNA was extracted from sorted cells using an RNeasy Mini Kit. Instrument on record: NextSeq 550. The Human TCR Profiling Kit (MiLaboratory) was used to make UMI-labeled 5' RACE TRB cDNA libraries. cDNA synthesis used the entire amount of extracted RNA, and PCR amplification then used the entire amount of cDNA produced. Libraries were prepared in parallel with an identical number of PCR cycles. In the paper's pipeline: With a requirement of at least two reads per UMI, MIGEC and MiXCR extracted about 50,000 +/- 10,000 unique UMI-labeled TRB cDNA molecules per library. On average, roughly 40,000 +/- 10,000 functional in-frame TRB CDR3 nucleotide clonotypes lacking stop codons were found per library. After each sample was downsampled to 5000 UMI-labeled TRB molecules, VDJtools was used to calculate diversity metrics such as normalized Shannon-Wiener and Chao1. VDJtools computed clonotype-size-weighted physicochemical properties of the central five CDR3 residues: interaction energy, strength, volume and Kidera factor 4. TCRdb reprocessed the reads, and each CDR3 protein sequence is entered once, without DNA. It is TCRdb's table, rather than the study itself, that gives the V and J calls and clone size. The sample's clone listing holds tens of thousands of distinct CDR3 sequences. The top ten constitute around 1.5% of the sample.

Worth noting for this clonotype: What this receptor recognizes is not known.

The CDR3, cysteine through phenylalanine, is 11 amino acids long. No DNA sequence was recorded. The germline V gene gives CDR1 as SQVTM and CDR2 as ANQGSEA. This sequence uses TRBV29-1 and TRBJ2-7; TCRdb designates TRBD2, a call that cannot be tested without DNA. The TCR was taken from a human donor in good health. Some clones in this sample may be carry-over from other donors' samples. Material: naive CXCR3- CD8+ T cells from blood. The cell subset or site label, as the study defines it: CD45RO-CCR7+CD27+CD95- naive CD8+ T cells lacking CXCR3 (TNR3-). The CDR3 loop reads CSGFGEGEQFF.